The 13 T cell receptor beta chains below were found in one sample sequenced in a study of blood T cells in healthy people across ages. Sample-barcoded 5' priming and a J-beta primer mix drove a second PCR of roughly 7 to 11 cycles. TCRdb re-called the 5' RACE reads through MiXCR, storing one row per CDR3 protein. The table includes hundreds of thousands of distinct CDR3 sequences, 45% to 65% detected once. Sequencing was performed on blood. These receptors originate from a man aged 60-69 years in good health.

The chain joins TRBV6-6 to TRBJ2-3; D call uncertain. The V gene's germline CDR1 is MNHNY and CDR2 SVGAGI (reference sequence). The CDR3 runs to 15 residues. V gave up 5 bases and J gave up 0 bases, with 12 bases separating them. CDR3 DNA sequence: TGTGCCAGCAGTATTTACGCTCCTAGCACAGATACGCAGTATTTT. Protein product: CASSIYAPSTDTQYF.

This clonotype occurred a few times. The chain carries TRBV27 and TRBJ1-1; TRBD1 might be the D (5 bases). Trimming took 5 bases from V and 1 from J, leaving 11 bases between them. Germline-derived CDR1 and CDR2 are MNHEY and SMNVEV (reference sequence). The CDR3 spans 14 residues. The CDR3 region has the DNA TGTGCCAGCAGTCCCGCGGGGCGGAACACTGAAGCTTTCTTT. Protein sequence: CASSPAGRNTEAFF.

This clonotype occurred a few times. The CDR3 sequence: CASSRGHPETQYF. The CDR3 nucleotides read TGCGCCAGCAGCAGGGGACACCCAGAGACCCAGTACTTC. The chain combines TRBV5-1 with TRBJ2-5; maybe TRBD1 (6 bases). Trimming removed 4 bases from V and 4 bases from J, with 11 bases in between. Germline loops: CDR1 SGHRS, CDR2 YFSETQ. There are 13 residues in the CDR3.

V usage is TRBV15 and J usage is TRBJ1-4; D gene uncertain. The CDR3 is 14 amino acids. From germline, CDR1 is LNHNV and CDR2 YYDKDF (reference sequence). The ends were cut back, 1 base at V and 8 bases at J, with 11 bases in the middle. The CDR3 loop reads CATSRVGKSEKLFF. In DNA form, the CDR3 reads TGTGCCACCAGCAGAGTGGGGAAATCCGAAAAACTGTTTTTT.

With regard to this clonotype: Possible read error: a much larger clone is one base away. The CDR3: CASSYSAANVLTF. The CDR3 DNA is TGTGCCAGCAGTTACTCTGCGGCCAACGTCCTGACTTTC. The J gene is TRBJ2-6, the V gene TRBV6-2 or TRBV6-3; D remains unclear. Germline CDR1 MNHEY, CDR2 SVGEGT. There are 13 residues in the CDR3.

This clonotype showed up just a few times. The chain uses TRBV7-9 and TRBJ1-5; tentatively, D is TRBD1 (6 bases). CDR1 is SEHNR, CDR2 FQNEAQ, per germline (reference sequence). V lost 5 bases to trimming and J lost 5 bases, with 13 bases between them. The CDR3 is 14 amino acids. The CDR3, as DNA: TGTGCCAGCAGCAGGGGGGGGGCCGATCAGCCCCAGCATTTT. This codes for CASSRGGADQPQHF.

V and J are TRBV20-1 and TRBJ2-1, with D possibly matching TRBD1 (5 bases). Germline V CDR1 and CDR2: DFQATT, SNEGSKA (reference sequence). The CDR3 has 14 amino acids. Trimming stripped 1 base from V and 0 bases from J, with 7 bases between. The CDR3 DNA is TGCAGTGCTAGAGGGGGCCCCTCCTACAATGAGCAGTTCTTC. It is translated as CSARGGPSYNEQFF.

The chain employs TRBV3-1 and TRBJ1-4; D not certain. The CDR3 contains 12 residues. Between the trimmed V and J ends, which lost 4 bases and 9 bases, there was a span of 9 bases. Germline values: CDR1 LGHDT, CDR2 YNNKEL (reference sequence). DNA of the CDR3: TGTGCCAGCAGCCTTGCATCCCAAAAACTGTTTTTT. Translated: CASSLASQKLFF.

This clonotype has more than one count but fewer than ten. The chain is built from TRBV4-2 and TRBJ1-1; 8 bases are shared with TRBD1. CDR3 length equals 14 residues. Germline values: CDR1 LGHNA, CDR2 YNFKEQ. With V trimmed by 1 base and J by 10 bases, 8 bases remained unmatched. The CDR3 is CASSQGTGLRGAFF. CDR3 in DNA: TGTGCCAGCAGCCAAGGGACAGGGCTCCGTGGAGCTTTCTTT.

The chain couples TRBV20-1 to TRBJ2-1, with 11 bases matching TRBD2. The germline CDR1 and CDR2 sequences are DFQATT and SNEGSKA (reference sequence). This CDR3 has 14 amino acids. V shed 3 bases, J shed 7 bases, and the junction held 5 bases outside the gene matches. The CDR3 reads CSARVSGGANEQFF. CDR3 in DNA: TGCAGTGCTAGGGTTAGCGGGGGGGCGAATGAGCAGTTCTTC.

This chain links TRBV5-4 with TRBJ2-5, with a tentative D call TRBD1 (6 bases). V was cut by 5 bases and J by 0 bases, with 17 bases left in between. CDR1 is SGHNT and CDR2 is YYREEE in the germline V gene (reference sequence). This CDR3 has 16 residues. The CDR3 sequence: CASRFNRVGDQETQYF. As DNA, the CDR3 is TGTGCCAGCAGATTTAACAGGGTTGGGGACCAAGAGACCCAGTACTTC.

CDR3 residues: CSARAKQGGNSPLHF. The CDR3 DNA reads as TGCAGTGCTAGAGCGAAACAGGGTGGCAATTCACCCCTCCACTTT. The rearrangement links TRBV20-1 to TRBJ1-6, with D perhaps matching TRBD1 (6 bases). Germline lookup yields CDR1 DFQATT and CDR2 SNEGSKA (reference sequence). V was cut by 1 base and J by 7 bases, with 14 bases left in between. This CDR3 is 15 amino acids long.

This rearrangement joins TRBV6-6 to TRBJ1-2; D not resolved. CDR1 MNHNY and CDR2 SVGAGI come from the germline V gene (reference sequence). The CDR3 extends over 12 amino acids. V lost 6 bases and J lost 5, with 10 bases in between. The CDR3 bases are TGTGCCAGCAGCGCGATCGGGTATGGCTACACCTTC. Its protein product is CASSAIGYGYTF.